Reported below is one T cell receptor beta chain. The antigen remains undetermined. Extracted RNA was reverse transcribed, and the resulting cDNA served as sequencing template. Produced via immunoSEQ multiplex PCR; TCRdb's table is partial and in-frame only. The data contain 60,000 to 85,000 clones, 60% to 70% of them singletons. This entry comes from a study of CD8+ T cells in alopecia areata. In the study overall: Administration of oral tofacitinib to treated patients was at 5 to 10 mg twice daily.

The CDR3 runs 14 residues. V dropped 3 bases and J dropped 1 base, with 6 bases sitting between them. Germline V gene lookup returns CDR1 MDHEN and CDR2 SYDVKM. Overall study findings and caveats: Scalp clonality decreased significantly with tofacitinib, and so did expanded CD8+ clones among the top 100. In scalp and blood, many expanded lesional clones persisted during tofacitinib.

Regarding treatment: oral pan-JAK inhibitor, 5-10 mg twice daily. From alopecia areata patients, lesional scalp punch biopsies and peripheral blood were collected. This rearrangement joins TRBV28 to TRBJ2-2; D is uncertain. This material consisted of CD8+ T cells sorted from blood, taken at week 24, from a patient treated with tofacitinib. This TCR was recovered from a human donor with alopecia areata. The CDR3 coding sequence is TGTGCCAGCAGTTTTATTCAGAACACCGGGGAGCTGTTTTTT. Translated: CASSFIQNTGELFF.